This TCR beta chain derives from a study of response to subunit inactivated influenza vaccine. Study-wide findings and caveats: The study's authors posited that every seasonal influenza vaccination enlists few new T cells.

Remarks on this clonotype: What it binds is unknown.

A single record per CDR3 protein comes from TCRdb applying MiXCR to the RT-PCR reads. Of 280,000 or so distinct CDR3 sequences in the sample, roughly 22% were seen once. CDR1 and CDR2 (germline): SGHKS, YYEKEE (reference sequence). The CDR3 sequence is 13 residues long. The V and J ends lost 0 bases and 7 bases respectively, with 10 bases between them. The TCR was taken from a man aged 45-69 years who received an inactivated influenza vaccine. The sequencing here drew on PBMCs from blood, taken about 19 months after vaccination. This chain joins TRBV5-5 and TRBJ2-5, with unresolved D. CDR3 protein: CASSLDSTWTQYF. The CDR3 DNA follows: TGTGCCAGCAGCTTGGACAGTACTTGGACCCAGTACTTC. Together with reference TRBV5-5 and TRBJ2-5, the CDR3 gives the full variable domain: DAGVTQSPTHLIKTRGQQVTLRCSPISGHKSVSWYQQVLGQGPQFIFQYYEKEERGRGNFPDRFSARQFPNYSSELNVNALLLGDSALYLCASSLDSTWTQYFGPGTRLLVL.